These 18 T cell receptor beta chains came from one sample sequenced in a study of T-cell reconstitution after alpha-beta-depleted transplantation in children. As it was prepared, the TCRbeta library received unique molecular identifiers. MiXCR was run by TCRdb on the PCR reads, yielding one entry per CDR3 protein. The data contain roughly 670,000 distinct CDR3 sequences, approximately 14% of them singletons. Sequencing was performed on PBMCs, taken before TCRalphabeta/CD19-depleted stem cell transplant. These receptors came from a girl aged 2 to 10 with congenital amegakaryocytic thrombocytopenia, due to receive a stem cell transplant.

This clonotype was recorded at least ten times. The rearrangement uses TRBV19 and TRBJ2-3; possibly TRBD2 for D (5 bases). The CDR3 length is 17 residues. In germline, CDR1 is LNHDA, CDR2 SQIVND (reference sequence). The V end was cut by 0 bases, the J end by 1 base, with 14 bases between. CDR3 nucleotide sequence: TGTGCCAGTAGTATAGAAGGGTCGATTAGCGGCACAGATACGCAGTATTTT. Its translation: CASSIEGSISGTDTQYF. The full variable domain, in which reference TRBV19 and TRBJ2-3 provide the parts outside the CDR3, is DGGITQSPKYLFRKEGQNVTLSCEQNLNHDAMYWYRQDPGQGLRLIYYSQIVNDFQKGDIAEGYSVSREKKESFPLTVTSAQKNPTAFYLCASSIEGSISGTDTQYFGPGTRLTVL.

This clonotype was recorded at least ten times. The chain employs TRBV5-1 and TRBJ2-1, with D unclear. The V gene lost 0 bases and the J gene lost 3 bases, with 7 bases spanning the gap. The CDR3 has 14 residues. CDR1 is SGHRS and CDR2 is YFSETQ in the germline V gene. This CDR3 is CASSLGQNYNEQFF. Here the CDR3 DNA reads TGCGCCAGCAGCTTGGGACAAAACTACAATGAGCAGTTCTTC.

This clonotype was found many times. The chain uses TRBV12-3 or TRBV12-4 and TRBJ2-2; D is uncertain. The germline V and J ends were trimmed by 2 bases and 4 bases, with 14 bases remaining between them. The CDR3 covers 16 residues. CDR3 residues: CASSLYPRAFTGELFF. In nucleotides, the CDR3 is TGTGCCAGCAGTTTATATCCCCGAGCGTTCACCGGGGAGCTGTTTTTT.

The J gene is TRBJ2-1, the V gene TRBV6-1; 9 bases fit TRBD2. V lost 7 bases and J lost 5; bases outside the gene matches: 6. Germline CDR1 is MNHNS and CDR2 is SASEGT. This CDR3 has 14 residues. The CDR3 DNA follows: TGTGCCAGCACAACTAGCGGGTGGCACAATGAGCAGTTCTTC. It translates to CASTTSGWHNEQFF.

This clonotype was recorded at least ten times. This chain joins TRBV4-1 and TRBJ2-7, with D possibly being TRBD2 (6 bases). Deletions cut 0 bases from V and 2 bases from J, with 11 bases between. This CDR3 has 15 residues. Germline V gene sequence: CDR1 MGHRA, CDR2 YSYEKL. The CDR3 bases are TGCGCCAGCAGCCAAGACTGGGGAGGACCCTACGAGCAGTACTTC. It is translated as CASSQDWGGPYEQYF.

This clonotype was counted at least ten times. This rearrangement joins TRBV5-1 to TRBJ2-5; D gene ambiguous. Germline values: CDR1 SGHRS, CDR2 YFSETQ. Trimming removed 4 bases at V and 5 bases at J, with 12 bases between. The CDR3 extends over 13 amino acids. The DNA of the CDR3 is TGCGCCAGCAGCCCTCGTATGGTCGAGACCCAGTACTTC. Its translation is CASSPRMVETQYF. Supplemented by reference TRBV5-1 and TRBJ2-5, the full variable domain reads KAGVTQTPRYLIKTRGQQVTLSCSPISGHRSVSWYQQTPGQGLQFLFEYFSETQRNKGNFPGRFSGRQFSNSRSEMNVSTLELGDSALYLCASSPRMVETQYFGPGTRLLVL.

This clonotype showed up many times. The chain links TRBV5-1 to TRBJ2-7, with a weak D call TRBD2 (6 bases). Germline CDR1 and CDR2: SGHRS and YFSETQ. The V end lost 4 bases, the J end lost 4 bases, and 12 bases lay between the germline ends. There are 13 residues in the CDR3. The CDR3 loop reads CASSPRDLYEQYF. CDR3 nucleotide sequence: TGCGCCAGCAGCCCCCGGGACTTATACGAGCAGTACTTC.

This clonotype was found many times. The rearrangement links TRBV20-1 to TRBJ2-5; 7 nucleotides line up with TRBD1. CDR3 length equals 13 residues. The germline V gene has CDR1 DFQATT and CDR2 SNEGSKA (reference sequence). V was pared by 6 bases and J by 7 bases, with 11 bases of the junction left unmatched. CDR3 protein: CSARDRVNPTQYF. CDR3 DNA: TGCAGTGCCCGAGACAGGGTGAACCCGACCCAGTACTTC.

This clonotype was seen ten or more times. In nucleotides, the CDR3 is TGTGCCAGCAGTTTGAGACTAGCGGGGTCCTCCTACGAGCAGTACTTC. This encodes CASSLRLAGSSYEQYF. V gene TRBV12-3 or TRBV12-4 combines with J gene TRBJ2-7, with TRBD2 identical over 11 bases. The CDR3 length is 16 residues. V lost 3 bases, J lost 0 bases, and 4 bases stayed unmatched.

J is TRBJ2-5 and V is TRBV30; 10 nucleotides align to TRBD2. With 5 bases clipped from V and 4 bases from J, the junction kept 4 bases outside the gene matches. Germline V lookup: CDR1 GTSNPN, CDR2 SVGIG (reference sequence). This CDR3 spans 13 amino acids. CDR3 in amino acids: CAWERLAGETQYF. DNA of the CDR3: TGTGCCTGGGAAAGACTAGCGGGAGAGACCCAGTACTTC. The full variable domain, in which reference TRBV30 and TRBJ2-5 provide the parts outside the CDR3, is SQTIHQWPATLVQPVGSPLSLECTVEGTSNPNLYWYRQAAGRGLQLLFYSVGIGQISSEVPQNLSASRPQDRQFILSSKKLLLSDSGFYLCAWERLAGETQYFGPGTRLLVL.

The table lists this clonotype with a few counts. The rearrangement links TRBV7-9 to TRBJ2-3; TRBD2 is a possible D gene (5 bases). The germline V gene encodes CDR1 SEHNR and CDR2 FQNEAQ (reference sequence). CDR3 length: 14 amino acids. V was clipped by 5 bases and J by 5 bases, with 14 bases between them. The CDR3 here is CASSDRLAGDTQYF. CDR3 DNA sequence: TGTGCCAGCAGCGACCGGTTGGCGGGAGATACGCAGTATTTT.

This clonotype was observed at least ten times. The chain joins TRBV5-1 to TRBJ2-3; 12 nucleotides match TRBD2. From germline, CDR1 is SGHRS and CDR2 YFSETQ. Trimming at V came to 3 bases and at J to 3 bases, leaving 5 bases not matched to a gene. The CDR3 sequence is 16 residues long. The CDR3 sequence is CASSWTSGIGTDTQYF. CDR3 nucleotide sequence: TGCGCCAGCAGCTGGACTAGCGGGATTGGTACAGATACGCAGTATTTT. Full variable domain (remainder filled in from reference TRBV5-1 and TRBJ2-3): KAGVTQTPRYLIKTRGQQVTLSCSPISGHRSVSWYQQTPGQGLQFLFEYFSETQRNKGNFPGRFSGRQFSNSRSEMNVSTLELGDSALYLCASSWTSGIGTDTQYFGPGTRLTVL.

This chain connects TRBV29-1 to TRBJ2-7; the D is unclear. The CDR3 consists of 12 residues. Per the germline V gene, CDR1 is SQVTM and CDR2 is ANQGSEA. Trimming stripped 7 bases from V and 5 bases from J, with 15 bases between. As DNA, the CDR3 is TGCAGCGGCGGCAAAGGGCCCAACGAGCAGTACTTC. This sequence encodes CSGGKGPNEQYF.

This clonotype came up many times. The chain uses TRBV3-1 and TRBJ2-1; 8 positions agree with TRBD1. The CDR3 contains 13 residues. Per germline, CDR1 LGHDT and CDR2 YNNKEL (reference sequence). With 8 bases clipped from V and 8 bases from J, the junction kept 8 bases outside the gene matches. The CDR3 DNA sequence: TGTGCCAGCTCGGACAGGGCGGTCGATGAGCAGTTCTTC. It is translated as CASSDRAVDEQFF.

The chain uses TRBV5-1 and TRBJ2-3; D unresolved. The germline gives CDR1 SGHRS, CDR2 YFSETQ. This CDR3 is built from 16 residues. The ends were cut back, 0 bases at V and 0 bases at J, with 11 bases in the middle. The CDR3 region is CASSLEQPFSTDTQYF. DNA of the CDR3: TGCGCCAGCAGCTTGGAACAGCCCTTTAGCACAGATACGCAGTATTTT.

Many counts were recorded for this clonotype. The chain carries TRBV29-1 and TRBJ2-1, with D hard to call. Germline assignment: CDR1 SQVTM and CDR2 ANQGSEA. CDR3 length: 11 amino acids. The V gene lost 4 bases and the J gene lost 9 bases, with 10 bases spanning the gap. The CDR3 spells CSVVRTSEQFF. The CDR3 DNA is TGCAGCGTTGTCCGAACGAGTGAGCAGTTCTTC.

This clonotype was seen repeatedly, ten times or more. CDR3 DNA: TGCAGCGCCGTGGGCCGGGACACCAACACTGAAGCTTTCTTT. Translating gives CSAVGRDTNTEAFF. J is TRBJ1-1 and V is TRBV29-1; perhaps TRBD1 as D (6 bases). V dropped 7 bases and J dropped 2 bases, with 17 bases sitting between them. This CDR3 has 14 amino acids. The germline V gene has CDR1 SQVTM and CDR2 ANQGSEA.

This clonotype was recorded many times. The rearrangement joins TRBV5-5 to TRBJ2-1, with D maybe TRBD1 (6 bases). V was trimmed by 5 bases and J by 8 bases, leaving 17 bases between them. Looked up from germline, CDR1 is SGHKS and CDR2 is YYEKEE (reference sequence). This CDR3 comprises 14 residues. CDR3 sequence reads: CASSSYPEGDEQFF. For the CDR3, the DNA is TGTGCCAGCAGTTCCTACCCCGAGGGGGATGAGCAGTTCTTC.